This T cell receptor beta chain was recorded in a study of brain T cells in children with intractable seizures. Study-level findings and limits: Only CDR3 sequence similarity suggested viral specificity, without known HCMV serostatus.

Only cases whose brain tissue showed the highest T cell transcript signatures were sequenced. Pre-surgery treatment included at least one anti-epileptic drug. The CDR3 consists of 17 residues. The V end was cut by 2 bases, the J end by 2 bases, with 19 bases between. Looked up from germline, CDR1 is MNHEY and CDR2 is SVGEGT. This clone occurred once. Its antigen is still unknown. Data came from immunoSEQ multiplex PCR; TCRdb stores just in-frame clones and leaves some out. Of under 150,000 clones in the sample, roughly 94% are singletons; the top ten hold 3.5% to 4%. This material consisted of peripheral blood, taken at surgery. This clonotype was sampled from a boy in the first two years of life with hemimegalencephaly and intractable seizures. This sequence joins TRBV6-2 or TRBV6-3 and TRBJ2-7; TRBD2 might be the D (6 bases). DNA of the CDR3: TGTGCCAGCAGTTACGGCCTGTCAGGGACTGGCCCCTACGAGCAGTACTTC. Amino acid sequence: CASSYGLSGTGPYEQYF.